These 29 T cell receptor beta chains came from one sample sequenced in a study of human T cells and chemical hapten exposure. MiXCR was run by TCRdb on the RACE reads, yielding one entry per CDR3 protein. The sample includes over 70,000 distinct CDR3 sequences, under 13% of them seen just once. Time point noted: patch test 3, about 24 weeks after DPC sensitization. Specified treatment: therapeutic diphenylcyclopropenone sensitization with weekly scalp DPC. This specimen was whole blood, taken in connection with sensitization to the hapten diphenylcyclopropenone (DPC). The receptors here all came from a woman aged 25-40 years with alopecia areata. Some clones in this sample may be carry-over from other donors' samples.

The chain is built from TRBV5-1 and TRBJ1-1; D uncertain. CDR1 is SGHRS, CDR2 YFSETQ, per germline. This CDR3 has 16 amino acids. V lost 0 bases and J lost 0, with 12 bases in between. DNA of the CDR3: TGCGCCAGCAGCTTGGCCCCACCTAGTTTGAACACTGAAGCTTTCTTT. It codes for CASSLAPPSLNTEAFF.

The gene calls are TRBV28 and TRBJ2-7, with TRBD1 matching 8 bases. The CDR3 covers 14 residues. Per germline, CDR1 MDHEN and CDR2 SYDVKM. V dropped 8 bases and J dropped 1; count of bases not matched to a gene: 7. The CDR3 reads CASYPGQESYEQYF. In nucleotides, the CDR3 is TGTGCCAGCTATCCGGGACAGGAGTCCTACGAGCAGTACTTC.

This clonotype was recorded many times. The rearrangement links TRBV6-6 to TRBJ1-1, with a weak D call TRBD1 (5 bases). With 6 bases removed from V and 6 bases from J, the gap between germline ends came to 8 bases. CDR3 length equals 11 residues. The germline V gene has CDR1 MNHNY and CDR2 SVGAGI (reference sequence). Here the CDR3 DNA reads TGTGCCAGCAGGCAGGGTTCTGAAGCTTTCTTT. Its protein product is CASRQGSEAFF.

The genes are TRBV29-1 and TRBJ1-2; 8 positions agree with TRBD1. Germline trimming cut 4 bases from V and 5 bases from J; bases unmatched to any gene: 6. The CDR3 has 13 amino acids. Germline loops: CDR1 SQVTM, CDR2 ANQGSEA. Here the CDR3 reads CSVARDRPYGYTF. As DNA, the CDR3 is TGCAGCGTTGCCAGGGACAGGCCATATGGCTACACCTTC.

The V call is TRBV4-3, the J call TRBJ1-2; D is possibly TRBD1 (6 bases). The CDR3 sequence is 16 residues long. Trimming took off 6 bases at V and 1 base at J, with 18 bases between the two ends. CDR1 is LGHNA and CDR2 is YSLEER in the germline V gene. The CDR3 reads CASSRGAGANNYGYTF. The CDR3 nucleotides are TGCGCCAGCAGTCGGGGGGCAGGGGCGAATAACTATGGCTACACCTTC.

The table lists this clonotype with many counts. The CDR3 DNA reads TGTGCCAGCAGTACCTCTACAGGGCGTTCAGCTTTCTTT. Its protein is CASSTSTGRSAFF. The rearrangement uses TRBV7-2 and TRBJ1-1; a possible D gene is TRBD1 (6 bases). Trimming cost V 6 bases and J 10 bases, with 18 bases left between them. The CDR3 is made up of 13 amino acids. In germline, CDR1 is SGHTA, CDR2 FQGNSA.

This sequence joins TRBV10-3 and TRBJ1-1; D call uncertain. Germline values: CDR1 ENHRY, CDR2 SYGVKD. This CDR3 contains 11 residues. V was cut by 3 bases and J by 7 bases, with 6 bases left in between. This CDR3 reads CAISDESEAFF. CDR3 nucleotide sequence: TGTGCCATCAGTGATGAGAGTGAAGCTTTCTTT.

This chain uses TRBV4-2 with TRBJ2-2; weak D call: TRBD2 (5 bases). Trimming removed 1 base at V and 2 bases at J, with 11 bases between. The CDR3 extends over 16 amino acids. Per the germline V gene, CDR1 is LGHNA and CDR2 is YNFKEQ. CDR3 sequence reads: CASSQVRDINTGELFF. The CDR3, as DNA: TGTGCCAGCAGCCAAGTGAGGGATATCAACACCGGGGAGCTGTTTTTT.

The sample holds a few counts of this clonotype. The gene calls are TRBV7-9 and TRBJ2-6; no clear D gene. Per the germline V gene, CDR1 is SEHNR and CDR2 is FQNEAQ (reference sequence). V was shortened by 3 bases and J by 4 bases, with 10 bases between the two germline ends. The CDR3 is 15 amino acids. The CDR3 region has the DNA TGTGCCAGCAGCTTTTGGGTCTCCGGGGCCAACGTCCTGACTTTC. Its protein is CASSFWVSGANVLTF. The whole variable domain, filled in from reference TRBV7-9 and TRBJ2-6, reads DTGVSQNPRHKITKRGQNVTFRCDPISEHNRLYWYRQTLGQGPEFLTYFQNEAQLEKSRLLSDRFSAERPKGSFSTLEIQRTEQGDSAMYLCASSFWVSGANVLTFGAGSRLTVL.

This clonotype was seen many times. The DNA for the CDR3 is TGTGCCAGTTGGACAGGAGTTAATCAGCCCCAGCATTTT. Protein sequence: CASWTGVNQPQHF. This sequence joins TRBV21-1 and TRBJ1-5; TRBD1 is the table's D call and was not checked against the DNA. TRBV21-1 is termed a pseudogene. The CDR3 sequence is 13 residues long.

In regard to this clonotype: One end of the junction varies from germline; a read error may be responsible. The chain employs TRBV20-1 and TRBJ1-2; D remains ambiguous. Germline CDR1 and CDR2: DFQATT and SNEGSKA (reference sequence). CDR3 length: 9 amino acids. The CDR3 DNA is TGCAGCCTCCCCTTCCCGCTCCACTTC. The encoded protein is CSLPFPLHF.

This clonotype was seen ten or more times. The chain is built from TRBV20-1 and TRBJ1-6; tentative D call: TRBD1 (5 bases). Germline CDR1 DFQATT, CDR2 SNEGSKA (reference sequence). CDR3 size: 16 residues. The V end lost 3 bases, the J end lost 0 bases, and 12 bases lay between the germline ends. CDR3 sequence: CSASSGHSSYNSPLHF. In DNA form, the CDR3 reads TGCAGTGCTAGTAGTGGACACAGCTCCTATAATTCACCCCTCCACTTT.

CDR3 amino acids: CASSYEGIGYGYTF. The CDR3 bases are TGTGCCAGCAGTTACGAGGGGATAGGATATGGCTACACCTTC. The V and J genes are TRBV6-6 and TRBJ1-2; D may be TRBD1 (5 bases). This CDR3 is built from 14 residues. Trimming removed 2 bases at V and 5 bases at J, with 12 bases between. CDR1 and CDR2 (germline): MNHNY, SVGAGI (reference sequence).

This clonotype came up a few times. V gene TRBV6-1 combines with J gene TRBJ1-1; tentative D call: TRBD1 (5 bases). The CDR3 loop spans 14 amino acids. Per the germline V gene, CDR1 is MNHNS and CDR2 is SASEGT. V dropped 2 bases and J dropped 10 bases, with 17 bases sitting between them. The CDR3 region has the DNA TGTGCCAGCAGTGAAATGGGGGGATTTGGGGTAGCTTTCTTT. Translated, it gives CASSEMGGFGVAFF.

This clonotype was detected ten times or more. A junction end diverges from the germline sequence, so it may reflect a read error. The V and J genes are TRBV7-7 and TRBJ2-5, with TRBD2 matching 10 bases. Germline assignment: CDR1 SSHAT and CDR2 FNYEAQ (reference sequence). The CDR3 totals 14 residues. CDR3 residues: CASSPGLALETQYF. DNA for the CDR3: TGTGCTAGCAGCCCGGGACTAGCGTTGGAGACCCAGTACTTC.

This clonotype was observed a few times. This sequence joins TRBV12-3 or TRBV12-4 and TRBJ2-3, with 8 bases fitting TRBD1. J gave up 2 bases and V 5 bases, and 6 bases lay outside the gene matches. The CDR3 is 15 residues long. In DNA, the CDR3 is TGTGCCAGCAGTAAGACAGGGGCTACCACAGATACGCAGTATTTT. Translating gives CASSKTGATTDTQYF.

This chain links TRBV10-3 with TRBJ2-4, with no clear D. Trimming removed 2 bases from V and 0 bases from J, with 11 bases in between. The germline V gene has CDR1 ENHRY and CDR2 SYGVKD. This CDR3 has 16 residues. This CDR3 is CAISEPILEAKNIQYF. CDR3 DNA sequence: TGTGCCATCAGTGAGCCCATACTCGAAGCCAAAAACATTCAGTACTTC.

This clonotype was picked up a small number of times. In DNA form, the CDR3 reads TGTGCCAGCAGCTTAGGGTCAGGCAATCAGCCCCAGCATTTT. The encoded protein is CASSLGSGNQPQHF. The chain has TRBV7-9 and TRBJ1-5, with D unclear. This CDR3 is 14 amino acids long. V dropped 1 base and J dropped 2 bases, with 6 bases sitting between them. Germline CDR1 SEHNR, CDR2 FQNEAQ (reference sequence). Together with reference TRBV7-9 and TRBJ1-5, the CDR3 gives the full variable domain: DTGVSQNPRHKITKRGQNVTFRCDPISEHNRLYWYRQTLGQGPEFLTYFQNEAQLEKSRLLSDRFSAERPKGSFSTLEIQRTEQGDSAMYLCASSLGSGNQPQHFGDGTRLSIL.

This clonotype was seen many times. V gene TRBV29-1 combines with J gene TRBJ2-1, with D possibly TRBD2 on 6 matching bases. V lost 8 bases to trimming and J lost 0 bases, with 20 bases between them. Germline V gene sequence: CDR1 SQVTM, CDR2 ANQGSEA. CDR3 length: 16 residues. In DNA form, the CDR3 reads TGCAGCTCCGAGGGGACGCCCGGGAGCTCCTACAATGAGCAGTTCTTC. Translating gives CSSEGTPGSSYNEQFF.

This clonotype has a handful of counts. The rearrangement joins TRBV7-2 to TRBJ1-5, with TRBD1 identical over 7 bases. There are 15 residues in the CDR3. V dropped 1 base and J dropped 4; count of bases not matched to a gene: 4. Germline V gene sequence: CDR1 SGHTA, CDR2 FQGNSA. The CDR3 here is CASSLDGRGNQPQHF. CDR3 sequence (DNA): TGTGCCAGCAGCTTAGACGGCAGGGGGAATCAGCCCCAGCATTTT.

This chain links TRBV20-1 with TRBJ2-3; D not resolved. Trimming pared 1 base from V and 2 bases from J, leaving 10 bases between. Germline loops: CDR1 DFQATT, CDR2 SNEGSKA (reference sequence). The length of the CDR3 is 14 residues. CDR3 in amino acids: CSARGAAYTDTQYF. DNA of the CDR3: TGCAGTGCTAGAGGGGCGGCCTACACAGATACGCAGTATTTT.

The chain recombines TRBV28 with TRBJ1-1; D gene unclear. CDR1 is MDHEN, CDR2 SYDVKM, per germline. The CDR3 sequence is 13 residues long. Trimming left V 7 bases short and J 4 bases short, with 13 bases between. The CDR3 sequence is CASILHGRTEAFF. The DNA of the CDR3 is TGTGCCAGCATCCTCCACGGGCGCACTGAAGCTTTCTTT.

For this clonotype: A much larger clonotype is one base distant, so this may be a read error. This chain links TRBV28 with TRBJ2-2; D is perhaps TRBD1 (6 bases). CDR1 MDHEN and CDR2 SYDVKM come from the germline V gene. Trimming removed 6 bases from V and 4 bases from J, with 12 bases in between. This CDR3 region has 14 residues. The DNA for the CDR3 is TGTGCCAGCAGGCAGGGGCGAAGCACCGGGGAGCTGTTTTTT. Amino acid sequence: CASRQGRSTGELFF.

The chain couples TRBV7-9 to TRBJ2-5, with TRBD2 matching over 8 bases. The trim removed 4 bases at V and 5 bases at J, leaving 9 bases unmatched. The CDR3 runs 15 residues. CDR1 is SEHNR, CDR2 FQNEAQ, per germline (reference sequence). In nucleotides, the CDR3 is TGTGCCAGCAGCTCATACGGGGGGGCCGGTGAGACCCAGTACTTC. Its protein is CASSSYGGAGETQYF.

This chain links TRBV4-3 with TRBJ2-1; no clear D gene. The V end was cut by 1 base, the J end by 0 bases, with 7 bases between. The germline CDR1 and CDR2 sequences are LGHNA and YSLEER. The CDR3 has 15 residues. The CDR3 nucleotides read TGCGCCAGCAGCCAAGTCAGGAGCTCCTACAATGAGCAGTTCTTC. Amino acid sequence: CASSQVRSSYNEQFF.

At least ten counts were recorded for this clonotype. V is TRBV6-4 and J is TRBJ2-3; D not resolved. V shed 0 bases and J shed 5 bases, with 6 bases lying between them. Germline V gene data show CDR1 as MRHNA and CDR2 as SNTAGT. This CDR3 has 13 amino acids. The DNA of the CDR3 is TGTGCCAGCAGTGACTCACCCGGAGATACGCAGTATTTT. It yields the protein CASSDSPGDTQYF.

The rearrangement links TRBV6-2 or TRBV6-3 to TRBJ2-7; D is unresolved. Germline V gives CDR1 MNHEY, CDR2 SVGEGT. V dropped 0 bases and J dropped 2 bases, with 8 bases sitting between them. CDR3 length: 14 residues. The CDR3 loop is CASSYSLGPYEQYF. The DNA for the CDR3 is TGTGCCAGCAGTTACTCCCTAGGGCCCTACGAGCAGTACTTC.

This clonotype has just a few counts. The V gene is TRBV28, the J gene TRBJ2-5, with TRBD2 as a possible D gene (5 bases). Germline assignment: CDR1 MDHEN and CDR2 SYDVKM. V lost 2 bases to trimming and J lost 7 bases, with 5 bases between them. CDR3 size: 11 residues. The CDR3 DNA reads as TGTGCCAGCAGTTTAAGCGGGACCCAGTACTTC. Protein: CASSLSGTQYF.

In its sample, this clonotype was seen many times. This chain joins TRBV12-3 or TRBV12-4 and TRBJ1-1; 8 nucleotides line up with TRBD1. The V gene end was trimmed by 5 bases and the J gene end by 5 bases; junction bases not matched to a gene: 7. This CDR3 comprises 14 residues. The CDR3 region has the DNA TGTGCCAGCAGTCCGCGGACAGGGAGGACTGAAGCTTTCTTT. Translated: CASSPRTGRTEAFF.